A single sample gave rise to the 27 T cell receptor beta chains below, sequenced in a study of technical replicates of blood from a few donors (dated by TCRdb to 2017 to 2019). The library relied on the immunoSEQ multiplex PCR assay. TCRdb's version of the immuneACCESS table is confined to in-frame rearrangements and falls short of the full clone set. An unresolved V gene accounts for under half of the shortfall where checked; the remainder is of unknown origin. The sample table lists roughly 76,000 clones, more than 85% of them with a count of one. The top ten hold 0.3% to 0.45% of the sample. The specimen sequenced was T cells isolated from PBMCs. The receptors here all came from a human donor in good health. Some clones in this sample may be carry-over from other donors' samples.

The chain is built from TRBV27 and TRBJ2-1; maybe TRBD2 (6 bases). The germline gives CDR1 MNHEY, CDR2 SMNVEV (reference sequence). V lost 2 bases, J lost 11 bases, and 10 bases lay in between. The CDR3 consists of 12 residues. This CDR3 is CASSLDGSQQFF. In DNA form, the CDR3 reads TGTGCCAGCAGTTTAGACGGGAGCCAGCAGTTCTTC.

The V call is TRBV10-3, the J call TRBJ1-5; TRBD1 is a possible D gene (6 bases). This CDR3 spans 13 amino acids. V was clipped by 10 bases and J by 0 bases, with 10 bases between them. Germline values: CDR1 ENHRY, CDR2 SYGVKD. CDR3 DNA: TGTGCCACCGAACAGGGTAGCAATCAGCCCCAGCATTTT. Translated, it gives CATEQGSNQPQHF.

The rearrangement uses TRBV10-3 and TRBJ2-1; TRBD2 agrees at 8 bases. The CDR3 length is 13 residues. In germline, CDR1 is ENHRY, CDR2 SYGVKD. With 7 bases clipped from V and 6 bases from J, the junction kept 5 bases outside the gene matches. The CDR3 DNA is TGTGCCATCAACAGCGGGAGTGGCAATGAGCAGTTCTTC. The encoded protein is CAINSGSGNEQFF.

V usage is TRBV9 and J usage is TRBJ2-1, with 12 bases that match TRBD2. The CDR3 runs to 16 residues. Germline CDR1 SGDLS, CDR2 YYNGEE. Trimming removed 4 bases from V and 0 bases from J; junction bases left unmatched: 2. The CDR3 here is CASSLLAGGSYNEQFF. The CDR3, as DNA: TGTGCCAGCAGCCTACTAGCGGGAGGCTCCTACAATGAGCAGTTCTTC.

V gene TRBV5-6 combines with J gene TRBJ2-7; 10 nucleotides line up with TRBD1. V was pared by 5 bases and J by 4 bases, with 12 bases of the junction left unmatched. Germline V gene data show CDR1 as SGHDT and CDR2 as YYEEEE. The CDR3 is made up of 16 amino acids. As DNA, the CDR3 is TGTGCCAGCAGTCTCGACAGGGGGCGATTCGGTTACGAGCAGTACTTC. It specifies CASSLDRGRFGYEQYF.

J is TRBJ2-1 and V is TRBV10-3, with TRBD2 matching 10 bases. Germline loops: CDR1 ENHRY, CDR2 SYGVKD. CDR3 length equals 17 residues. V shed 4 bases, J shed 2 bases, and the junction held 8 bases outside the gene matches. CDR3 coding DNA: TGTGCCATCAGTGCGGGGAGCGGGAGGGGACCCTACAATGAGCAGTTCTTC. It is translated as CAISAGSGRGPYNEQFF.

The chain employs TRBV29-1 and TRBJ2-7; 8 bases fit TRBD1. The junction had 7 bases not matched to a gene; V was cut back by 6 bases and J by 3 bases. This CDR3 is built from 13 residues. Germline CDR1 is SQVTM and CDR2 is ANQGSEA. This CDR3 is CSVLTGVVYEQYF. CDR3 nucleotide sequence: TGCAGCGTACTGACAGGGGTTGTCTACGAGCAGTACTTC.

This chain joins TRBV6-5 and TRBJ2-1; D is undetermined. CDR3 length: 15 amino acids. The V end lost 0 bases, the J end lost 1 base, and 7 bases lay between the germline ends. Germline lookup yields CDR1 MNHEY and CDR2 SVGAGI. CDR3 amino acids: CASSYSSSSYNEQFF. Here the CDR3 DNA reads TGTGCCAGCAGTTACTCTAGCTCGTCCTACAATGAGCAGTTCTTC.

The CDR3 loop is CASSLGPQGSSTEAFF. The DNA of the CDR3 is TGTGCCAGCAGCTTGGGACCACAGGGGTCCAGCACTGAAGCTTTCTTT. The V call is TRBV5-4, the J call TRBJ1-1; TRBD1 matches 7 bases. Trimming at V came to 0 bases and at J to 4 bases, leaving 9 bases not matched to a gene. The CDR3 sequence is 16 residues long. Germline CDR1 is SGHNT and CDR2 is YYREEE (reference sequence).

V usage is TRBV5-1 and J usage is TRBJ2-7; 7 bases are a match to TRBD1. CDR1 SGHRS and CDR2 YFSETQ come from the germline V gene. V lost 4 bases to trimming and J lost 1 base; unmatched junction nucleotides: 5. The CDR3 spans 14 residues. The CDR3: CASSRTGGSYEQYF. The CDR3 region has the DNA TGCGCCAGCAGCAGGACAGGCGGATCCTACGAGCAGTACTTC.

This sequence joins TRBV21-1 and TRBJ2-7; TRBD1 is the table's D call and was not checked against the DNA. TRBV21-1 is an annotated pseudogene. The CDR3 runs to 14 residues. The CDR3 is CASSKVASLYEQYF. The CDR3 nucleotides are TGTGCCAGCAGCAAAGTCGCCAGTCTCTACGAGCAGTACTTC.

The V call is TRBV2, the J call TRBJ2-1, with D possibly matching TRBD2 (5 bases). CDR3 length: 14 amino acids. V was trimmed by 2 bases and J by 6 bases, leaving 11 bases between them. Per the germline V gene, CDR1 is SNHLY and CDR2 is FYNNEI. In DNA, the CDR3 is TGTGCCAGCAGTGAATTCTTAGGAGGCAATGAGCAGTTCTTC. Translated: CASSEFLGGNEQFF.

This chain joins TRBV2 and TRBJ2-1; 7 nucleotides agree with TRBD1. CDR1 is SNHLY and CDR2 is FYNNEI in the germline V gene. The CDR3 is 14 amino acids. Trimming cost V 6 bases and J 9 bases; bases outside gene matches: 11. DNA of the CDR3: TGTGCCAGCAGCCGACAGGGTGTACTGTCTGAGCAGTTCTTC. It specifies CASSRQGVLSEQFF.

The chain is built from TRBV11-3 and TRBJ2-2, with D maybe TRBD1 (6 bases). Germline CDR1 reads SGHNT; CDR2 reads YENEEA. The CDR3 is made up of 16 amino acids. V was shortened by 7 bases and J by 3 bases, with 18 bases between the two germline ends. CDR3 DNA: TGTGCCAGCACCCGAGGGACACGCATCGACACCGGGGAGCTGTTTTTT. Protein product: CASTRGTRIDTGELFF.

The J gene is TRBJ2-2, the V gene TRBV30; unclear D gene. Germline-derived CDR1 and CDR2 are GTSNPN and SVGIG (reference sequence). This CDR3 is built from 12 residues. V was pared by 6 bases and J by 3 bases, with 8 bases between. Here the CDR3 DNA reads TGTGCCTGCTCCCGGTACACCGGGGAGCTGTTTTTT. Translated: CACSRYTGELFF. Together with reference TRBV30 and TRBJ2-2, the CDR3 gives the full variable domain: SQTIHQWPATLVQPVGSPLSLECTVEGTSNPNLYWYRQAAGRGLQLLFYSVGIGQISSEVPQNLSASRPQDRQFILSSKKLLLSDSGFYLCACSRYTGELFFGEGSRLTVL.

This chain uses TRBV19 with TRBJ1-1; no clear D. Germline CDR1 and CDR2: LNHDA and SQIVND (reference sequence). This CDR3 is built from 11 residues. V was shortened by 6 bases and J by 7 bases, with 9 bases between the two germline ends. DNA of the CDR3: TGTGCCAGTAGAAAGAGGATTGAAGCTTTCTTT. This codes for CASRKRIEAFF.

The J gene is TRBJ2-1, the V gene TRBV2; tentatively, D is TRBD1 (5 bases). The V end was cut by 6 bases, the J end by 8 bases, with 14 bases between. Germline V gene data show CDR1 as SNHLY and CDR2 as FYNNEI. The length of the CDR3 is 13 residues. The CDR3 spells CASRTIQGHEQFF. The CDR3 DNA reads TGTGCCAGCAGAACCATCCAGGGCCATGAGCAGTTCTTC.

This clone has only one observation. The chain joins TRBV15 to TRBJ2-1; 8 bases line up with TRBD1. The CDR3 totals 17 residues. V shed 3 bases, J shed 0 bases, and the junction held 7 bases outside the gene matches. The V gene's germline CDR1 is LNHNV and CDR2 YYDKDF (reference sequence). The CDR3 nucleotides read TGTGCCACCAGCAGGGGGGGACAGGCCCCCTCCTACAATGAGCAGTTCTTC. This gives the protein CATSRGGQAPSYNEQFF.

The V call is TRBV11-3, the J call TRBJ2-1, with 8 positions matching TRBD1. Germline CDR1 and CDR2: SGHNT and YENEEA. This CDR3 region has 13 residues. After removal of 5 bases from V and 6 bases from J, the junction contained 3 bases not matched to a gene. CDR3 in amino acids: CASSGTGPNEQFF. Written as DNA, the CDR3 is TGTGCCAGCAGCGGGACAGGTCCCAATGAGCAGTTCTTC.

The chain links TRBV14 to TRBJ2-3; 8 nucleotides match TRBD2. Trimming cost V 3 bases and J 2 bases; bases outside gene matches: 4. The CDR3 length is 15 residues. CDR1 is SGHDN and CDR2 is FVKESK in the germline V gene. CDR3: CASSQAGLVTDTQYF. The DNA for the CDR3 is TGTGCCAGCAGCCAGGCGGGACTAGTCACAGATACGCAGTATTTT.

The sample holds one count of this clone. The chain is built from TRBV7-8 and TRBJ2-1; a possible D gene is TRBD1 (6 bases). The germline gives CDR1 SGHVS, CDR2 FQNEAQ. CDR3 length: 15 residues. V was trimmed by 3 bases and J by 8 bases, leaving 17 bases between them. CDR3 residues: CASSLTGIVIYEQFF. DNA of the CDR3: TGTGCCAGCAGCTTGACAGGAATTGTCATCTATGAGCAGTTCTTC.

V gene TRBV5-1 combines with J gene TRBJ2-7; TRBD1 matches 7 bases. Germline-derived CDR1 and CDR2 are SGHRS and YFSETQ. V shed 1 base and J 2 bases; nucleotides not matched to a gene: 6. This CDR3 has 15 amino acids. The CDR3 DNA reads TGCGCCAGCAGCTTGCCGGACAGGCCGGCCTACGAGCAGTACTTC. This translates into CASSLPDRPAYEQYF. The full variable domain, in which reference TRBV5-1 and TRBJ2-7 provide the parts outside the CDR3, is KAGVTQTPRYLIKTRGQQVTLSCSPISGHRSVSWYQQTPGQGLQFLFEYFSETQRNKGNFPGRFSGRQFSNSRSEMNVSTLELGDSALYLCASSLPDRPAYEQYFGPGTRLTVT.

This chain uses TRBV29-1 with TRBJ2-7; possibly TRBD2 for D (5 bases). This CDR3 region has 13 residues. CDR1 is SQVTM and CDR2 is ANQGSEA in the germline V gene. The V and J ends lost 6 bases and 1 base respectively, with 13 bases between them. CDR3 amino acids: CSVAAAGSYEQYF. DNA of the CDR3: TGCAGCGTGGCGGCGGCGGGTTCCTACGAGCAGTACTTC.

J is TRBJ2-7 and V is TRBV27; possibly TRBD1 for D (6 bases). Trimming stripped 5 bases from V and 1 base from J, with 18 bases between. The germline gives CDR1 MNHEY, CDR2 SMNVEV (reference sequence). The CDR3 is 16 amino acids. CDR3: CASSPLPWTDSYEQYF. CDR3 coding DNA: TGTGCCAGCAGTCCCCTTCCCTGGACAGATTCCTACGAGCAGTACTTC.

This sequence joins TRBV9 and TRBJ2-5; 7 nucleotides agree with TRBD2. Unmatched junction bases numbered 5, after V lost 3 bases and J lost 3 bases. The CDR3 totals 14 residues. The germline V gene encodes CDR1 SGDLS and CDR2 YYNGEE. CDR3 DNA sequence: TGTGCCAGCAGCGGGGCAGGGAGGGAAGAGACCCAGTACTTC. This sequence encodes CASSGAGREETQYF.

The genes are TRBV2 and TRBJ2-2; 8 bases fit TRBD1. CDR1 SNHLY and CDR2 FYNNEI come from the germline V gene. This CDR3 region has 14 residues. Losses at the gene ends were 6 bases for V and 6 bases for J; bases not matched to a gene: 6. CDR3 sequence: CASRGQESAGELFF. The DNA of the CDR3 is TGTGCCAGCAGGGGACAGGAATCGGCCGGGGAGCTGTTTTTT.

This clone was picked up one time. The chain recombines TRBV5-6 with TRBJ2-3; TRBD1 is a possible D gene (6 bases). The CDR3 consists of 14 residues. Trimming took off 0 bases at V and 2 bases at J, with 7 bases between the two ends. The germline V gene encodes CDR1 SGHDT and CDR2 YYEEEE. The CDR3 here is CASSLGQDTDTQYF. CDR3 DNA sequence: TGTGCCAGCAGCTTGGGACAGGACACAGATACGCAGTATTTT. The variable domain in full, completed from reference TRBV5-6 and TRBJ2-3, reads DAGVTQSPTHLIKTRGQQVTLRCSPKSGHDTVSWYQQALGQGPQFIFQYYEEEERQRGNFPDRFSGHQFPNYSSELNVNALLLGDSALYLCASSLGQDTDTQYFGPGTRLTVL.